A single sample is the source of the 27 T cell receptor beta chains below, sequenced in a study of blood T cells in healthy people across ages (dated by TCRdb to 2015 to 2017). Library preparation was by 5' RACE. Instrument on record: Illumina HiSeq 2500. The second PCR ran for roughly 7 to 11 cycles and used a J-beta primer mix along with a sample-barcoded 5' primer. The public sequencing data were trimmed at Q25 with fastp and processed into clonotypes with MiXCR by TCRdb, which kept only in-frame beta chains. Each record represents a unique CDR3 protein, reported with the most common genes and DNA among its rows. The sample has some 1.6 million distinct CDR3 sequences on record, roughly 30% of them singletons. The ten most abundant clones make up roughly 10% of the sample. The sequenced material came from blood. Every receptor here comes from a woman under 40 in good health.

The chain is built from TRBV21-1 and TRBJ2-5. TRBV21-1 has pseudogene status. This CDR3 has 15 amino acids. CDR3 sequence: CASSKEEGNQETQYF. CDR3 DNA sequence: TGTGCCAGCAGCAAAGAGGAAGGGAACCAAGAGACCCAGTACTTC.

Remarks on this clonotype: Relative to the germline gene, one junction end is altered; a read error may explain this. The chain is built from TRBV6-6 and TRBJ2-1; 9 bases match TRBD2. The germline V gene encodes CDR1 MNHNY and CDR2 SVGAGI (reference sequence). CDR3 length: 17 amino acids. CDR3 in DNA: TGTGCCAGCAGTTATCCACTAGCGGGCCCTTTTCCCAATGGGCAGTTCTTC. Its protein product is CASSYPLAGPFPNGQFF.

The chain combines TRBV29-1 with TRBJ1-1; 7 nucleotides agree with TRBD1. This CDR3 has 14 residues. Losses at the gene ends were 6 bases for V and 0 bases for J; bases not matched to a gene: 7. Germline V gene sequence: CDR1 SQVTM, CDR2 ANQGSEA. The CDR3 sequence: CSVAGTAVNTEAFF. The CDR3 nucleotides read TGCAGCGTCGCCGGGACAGCGGTGAACACTGAAGCTTTCTTT.

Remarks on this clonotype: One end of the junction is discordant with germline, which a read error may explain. The CDR3 DNA follows: TGTGCCAGCAGATCACATGGAATCCAAGGGACCCAGTACTTC. Its translation: CASRSHGIQGTQYF. This chain links TRBV28 with TRBJ2-5, with D unclear. The length of the CDR3 is 14 residues. The germline V gene encodes CDR1 MDHEN and CDR2 SYDVKM.

The CDR3 is CAISESGTFWQPQHF. The DNA for the CDR3 is TGTGCCATCAGTGAGTCAGGGACCTTTTGGCAGCCCCAGCATTTT. The genes are TRBV10-3 and TRBJ1-5, with D perhaps TRBD1 (5 bases). Germline V lookup: CDR1 ENHRY, CDR2 SYGVKD. There are 15 residues in the CDR3. V lost 0 bases, J lost 7 bases, and 13 bases lay in between.

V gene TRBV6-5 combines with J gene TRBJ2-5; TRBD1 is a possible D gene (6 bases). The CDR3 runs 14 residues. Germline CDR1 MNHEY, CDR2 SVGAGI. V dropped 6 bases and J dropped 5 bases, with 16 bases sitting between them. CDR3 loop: CASRPQGSYETQYF. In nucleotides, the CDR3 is TGTGCCAGCAGGCCTCAGGGGAGTTACGAGACCCAGTACTTC.

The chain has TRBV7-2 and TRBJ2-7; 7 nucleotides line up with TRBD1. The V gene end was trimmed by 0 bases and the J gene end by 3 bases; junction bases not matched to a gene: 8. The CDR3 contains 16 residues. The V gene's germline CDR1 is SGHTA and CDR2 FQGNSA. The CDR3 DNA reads TGTGCCAGCAGCTTAGCGAGTACAGGGGAGTTCTACGAGCAGTACTTC. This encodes CASSLASTGEFYEQYF. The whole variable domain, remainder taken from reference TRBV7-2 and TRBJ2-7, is GAGVSQSPSNKVTEKGKDVELRCDPISGHTALYWYRQSLGQGLEFLIYFQGNSAPDKSGLPSDRFSAERTGGSVSTLTIQRTQQEDSAVYLCASSLASTGEFYEQYFGPGTRLTVT.

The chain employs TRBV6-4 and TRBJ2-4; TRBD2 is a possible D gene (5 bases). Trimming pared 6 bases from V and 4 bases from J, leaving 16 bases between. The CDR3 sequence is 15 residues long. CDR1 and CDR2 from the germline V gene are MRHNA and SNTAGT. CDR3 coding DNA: TGTGCCAGCAGGAGGCGACTAAGAGATAAAAACATTCAGTACTTC. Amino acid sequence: CASRRRLRDKNIQYF.

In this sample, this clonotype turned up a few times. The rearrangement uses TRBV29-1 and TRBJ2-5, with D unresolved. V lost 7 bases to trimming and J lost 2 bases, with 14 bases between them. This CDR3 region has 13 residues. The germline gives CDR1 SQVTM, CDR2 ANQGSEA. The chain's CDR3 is CSGMGMGQETQYF. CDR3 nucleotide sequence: TGCAGCGGCATGGGGATGGGGCAAGAGACCCAGTACTTC.

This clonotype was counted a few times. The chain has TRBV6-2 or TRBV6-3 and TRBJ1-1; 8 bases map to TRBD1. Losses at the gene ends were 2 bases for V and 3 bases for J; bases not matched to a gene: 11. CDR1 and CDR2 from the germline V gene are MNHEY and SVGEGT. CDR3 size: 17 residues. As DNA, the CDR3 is TGTGCCAGCAGTTACGCTGGCAGGGGGCATCCGCACACTGAAGCTTTCTTT. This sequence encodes CASSYAGRGHPHTEAFF.

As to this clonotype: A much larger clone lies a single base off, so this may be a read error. The CDR3 sequence is CTSSLASGVYNEQFF. The CDR3 DNA sequence: TGTACCAGCAGCTTAGCTAGCGGGGTCTACAATGAGCAGTTCTTC. The chain combines TRBV7-9 with TRBJ2-1; 9 bases fit TRBD2. Germline lookup yields CDR1 SEHNR and CDR2 FQNEAQ (reference sequence). The CDR3 extends over 15 amino acids.

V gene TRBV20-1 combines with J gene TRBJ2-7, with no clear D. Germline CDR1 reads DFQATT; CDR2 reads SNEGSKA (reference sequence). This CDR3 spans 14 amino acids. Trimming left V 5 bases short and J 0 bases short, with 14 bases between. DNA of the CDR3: TGCAGTGCTTTAGACCCCTTAAGCTCCTACGAGCAGTACTTC. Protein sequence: CSALDPLSSYEQYF.

CDR3 residues: CASSEEGRNYGYTF. Here the CDR3 DNA reads TGTGCCAGCAGTGAAGAGGGTAGGAACTATGGCTACACCTTC. The V and J genes are TRBV6-1 and TRBJ1-2; D call uncertain. Germline V CDR1 and CDR2: MNHNS, SASEGT. Trimming stripped 1 base from V and 2 bases from J, with 8 bases between. This CDR3 is 14 amino acids long.

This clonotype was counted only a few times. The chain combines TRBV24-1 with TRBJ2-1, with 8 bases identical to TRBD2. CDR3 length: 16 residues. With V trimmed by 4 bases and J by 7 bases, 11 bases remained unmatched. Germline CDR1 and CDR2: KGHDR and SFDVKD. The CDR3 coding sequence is TGTGCCACCAGTGACCGTCGGACTAGCCCACTAAATGAGCAGTTCTTC. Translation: CATSDRRTSPLNEQFF.

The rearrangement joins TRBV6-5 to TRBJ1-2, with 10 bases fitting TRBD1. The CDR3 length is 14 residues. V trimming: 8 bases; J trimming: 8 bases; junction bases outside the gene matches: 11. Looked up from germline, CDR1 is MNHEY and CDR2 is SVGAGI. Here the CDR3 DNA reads TGTGCCAGCGGTAGACAGGGGGCTTTACTAGGCTACACCTTC. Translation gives CASGRQGALLGYTF.

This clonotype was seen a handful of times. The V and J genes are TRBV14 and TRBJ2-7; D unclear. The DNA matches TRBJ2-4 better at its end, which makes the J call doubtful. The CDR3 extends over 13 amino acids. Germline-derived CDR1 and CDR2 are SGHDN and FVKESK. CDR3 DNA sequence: TGTGCCAGCAGCCAAGATATAAGGAACATTCAGTACTTC. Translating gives CASSQDIRNIQYF.

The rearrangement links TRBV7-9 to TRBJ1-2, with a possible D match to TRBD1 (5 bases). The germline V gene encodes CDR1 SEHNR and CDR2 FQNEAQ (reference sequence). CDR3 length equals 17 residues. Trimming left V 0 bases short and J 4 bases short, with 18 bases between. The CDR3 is CASSLAGSTGHIYGYTF. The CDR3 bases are TGTGCCAGCAGCTTAGCCGGAAGTACAGGCCACATCTATGGCTACACCTTC.

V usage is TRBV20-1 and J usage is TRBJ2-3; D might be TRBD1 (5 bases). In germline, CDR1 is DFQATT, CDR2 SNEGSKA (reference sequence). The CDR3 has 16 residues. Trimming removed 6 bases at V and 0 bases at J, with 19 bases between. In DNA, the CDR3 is TGCAGTGCGAAGCCCTTTAGACAGTCTAGCACAGATACGCAGTATTTT. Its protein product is CSAKPFRQSSTDTQYF.

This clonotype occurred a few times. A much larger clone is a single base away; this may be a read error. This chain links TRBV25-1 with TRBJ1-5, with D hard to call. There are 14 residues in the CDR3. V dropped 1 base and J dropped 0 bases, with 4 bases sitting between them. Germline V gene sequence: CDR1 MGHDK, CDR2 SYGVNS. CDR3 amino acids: CASSEWYSNQPQHF. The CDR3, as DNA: TGTGCCAGCAGTGAATGGTATAGCAATCAGCCCCAGCATTTT.

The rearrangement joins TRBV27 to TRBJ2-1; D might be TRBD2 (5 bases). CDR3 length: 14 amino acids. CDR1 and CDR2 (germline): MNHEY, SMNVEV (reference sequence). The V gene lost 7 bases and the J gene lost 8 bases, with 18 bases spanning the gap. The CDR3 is CASNRIASSDEQFF. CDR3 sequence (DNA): TGTGCCAGCAACCGAATAGCGAGTAGTGATGAGCAGTTCTTC.

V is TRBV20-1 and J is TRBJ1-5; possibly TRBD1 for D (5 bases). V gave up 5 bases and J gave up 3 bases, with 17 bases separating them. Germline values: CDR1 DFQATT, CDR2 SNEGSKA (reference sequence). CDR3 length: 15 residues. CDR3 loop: CSAWDVVGDNQPQHF. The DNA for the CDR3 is TGCAGTGCTTGGGACGTCGTAGGCGACAATCAGCCCCAGCATTTT.

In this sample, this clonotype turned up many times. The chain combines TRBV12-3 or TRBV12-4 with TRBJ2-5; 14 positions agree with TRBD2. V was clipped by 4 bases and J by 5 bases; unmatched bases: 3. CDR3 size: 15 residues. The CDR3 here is CASSSGLAGVETQYF. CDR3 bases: TGTGCCAGCAGTTCGGGACTAGCGGGAGTCGAGACCCAGTACTTC.

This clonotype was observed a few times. The CDR3 loop reads CASSLGPSGSGGELFF. In DNA, the CDR3 is TGTGCCAGCAGCCTAGGCCCCAGCGGGAGTGGCGGGGAGCTGTTTTTT. V is TRBV7-3 and J is TRBJ2-2, with 8 bases matching TRBD2. This CDR3 is built from 16 residues. V lost 5 bases to trimming and J lost 7 bases; unmatched junction nucleotides: 12. Germline V gene lookup returns CDR1 SGHTA and CDR2 FQGTGA. The full variable domain, its missing parts supplied by reference TRBV7-3 and TRBJ2-2, is GAGVSQTPSNKVTEKGKYVELRCDPISGHTALYWYRQSLGQGPEFLIYFQGTGAADDSGLPNDRFFAVRPEGSVSTLKIQRTERGDSAVYLCASSLGPSGSGGELFFGEGSRLTVL.

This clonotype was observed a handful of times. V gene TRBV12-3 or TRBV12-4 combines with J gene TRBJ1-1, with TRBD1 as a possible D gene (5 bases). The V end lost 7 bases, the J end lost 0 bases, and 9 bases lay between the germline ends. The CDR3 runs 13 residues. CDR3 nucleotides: TGTGCCAGCAACCGACAGATGAACACTGAAGCTTTCTTT. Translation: CASNRQMNTEAFF.

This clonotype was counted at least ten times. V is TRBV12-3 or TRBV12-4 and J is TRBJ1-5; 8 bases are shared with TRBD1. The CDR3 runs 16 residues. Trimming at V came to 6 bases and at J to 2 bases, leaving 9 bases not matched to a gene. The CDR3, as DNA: TGTGCCAGCAGCTCCCCAGCGGGACAGGGCAATCAGCCCCAGCATTTT. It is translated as CASSSPAGQGNQPQHF.

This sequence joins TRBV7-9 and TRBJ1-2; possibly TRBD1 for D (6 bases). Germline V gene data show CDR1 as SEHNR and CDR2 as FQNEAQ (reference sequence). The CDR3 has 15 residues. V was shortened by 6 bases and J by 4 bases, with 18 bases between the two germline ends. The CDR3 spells CASSLDGGRSYGYTF. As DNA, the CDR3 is TGTGCCAGCAGTTTGGACGGGGGGCGCAGCTATGGCTACACCTTC.

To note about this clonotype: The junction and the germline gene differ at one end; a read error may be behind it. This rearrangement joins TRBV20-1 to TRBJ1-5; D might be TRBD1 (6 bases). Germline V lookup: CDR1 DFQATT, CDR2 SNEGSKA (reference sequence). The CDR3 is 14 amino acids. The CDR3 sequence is CSTSQGKGNQPQHF. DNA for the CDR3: TGCAGTACTAGTCAGGGGAAGGGCAATCAGCCCCAGCATTTT.